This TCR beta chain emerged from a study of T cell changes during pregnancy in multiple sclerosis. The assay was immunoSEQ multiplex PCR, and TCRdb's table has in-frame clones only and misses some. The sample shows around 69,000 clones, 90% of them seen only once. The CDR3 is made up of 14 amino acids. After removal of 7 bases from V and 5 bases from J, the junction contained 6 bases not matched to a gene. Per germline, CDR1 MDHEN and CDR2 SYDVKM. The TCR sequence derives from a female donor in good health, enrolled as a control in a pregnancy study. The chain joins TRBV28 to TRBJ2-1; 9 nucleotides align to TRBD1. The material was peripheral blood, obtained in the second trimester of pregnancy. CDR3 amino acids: CASIRGQGNNEQFF. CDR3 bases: TGTGCCAGCATCCGGGGACAGGGAAACAATGAGCAGTTCTTC. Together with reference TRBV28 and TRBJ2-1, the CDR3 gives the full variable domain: DVKVTQSSRYLVKRTGEKVFLECVQDMDHENMFWYRQDPGLGLRLIYFSYDVKMKEKGDIPEGYSVSREKKERFSLILESASTNQTSMYLCASIRGQGNNEQFFGPGTRLTVL.